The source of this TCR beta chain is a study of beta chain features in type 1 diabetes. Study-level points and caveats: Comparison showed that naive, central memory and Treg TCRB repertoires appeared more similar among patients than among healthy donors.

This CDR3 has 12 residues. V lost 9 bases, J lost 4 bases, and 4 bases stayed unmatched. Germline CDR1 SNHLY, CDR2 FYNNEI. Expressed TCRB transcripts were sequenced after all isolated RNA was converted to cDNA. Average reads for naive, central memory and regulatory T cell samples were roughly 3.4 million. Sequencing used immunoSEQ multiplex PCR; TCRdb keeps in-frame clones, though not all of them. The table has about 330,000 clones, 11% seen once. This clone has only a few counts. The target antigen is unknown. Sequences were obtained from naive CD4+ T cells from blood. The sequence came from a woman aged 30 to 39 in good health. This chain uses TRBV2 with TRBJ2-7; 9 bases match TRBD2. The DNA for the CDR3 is TGTGCCAGTAGCGGGAGCCGGTACGAGCAGTACTTC. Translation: CASSGSRYEQYF.